These 7 T cell receptor beta chains came from one sample sequenced in a study of T-cell memory formation after mild COVID-19. MiXCR was run by TCRdb on the 5' RACE reads, yielding one entry per CDR3 protein. The table records 90,000 to 130,000 distinct CDR3 sequences, 18% of them present only once. The sample comprised PBMCs or a T cell subset sorted from them (not recorded which). These receptors originate from a man aged 18 to 29 who had mild COVID-19 (a few samples of this study predate the infection). Cell type and time point are not known.

Only a few counts were recorded for this clonotype. The chain combines TRBV6-2 or TRBV6-3 with TRBJ2-3; weak D call: TRBD1 (6 bases). Trimming cost V 4 bases and J 10 bases, with 15 bases left between them. CDR3 length: 13 amino acids. Germline assignment: CDR1 MNHEY and CDR2 SVGEGT. The CDR3 loop is CASSSHRELAQYF. The CDR3 DNA sequence: TGTGCCAGCAGTTCCCACAGGGAATTGGCGCAGTATTTT.

The chain uses TRBV19 and TRBJ1-1; 12 bases are a match to TRBD1. Germline V gene sequence: CDR1 LNHDA, CDR2 SQIVND (reference sequence). CDR3 size: 15 residues. The trim removed 5 bases at V and 10 bases at J, leaving 11 bases unmatched. The CDR3 coding sequence is TGTGCCAGTAGTCAGGGACAGGGGGCGCGGAGGGGAGCTTTCTTT. Its protein is CASSQGQGARRGAFF.

The chain recombines TRBV6-2 or TRBV6-3 with TRBJ2-7, with D unclear. Trimming left V 2 bases short and J 0 bases short, with 8 bases between. Germline V gene lookup returns CDR1 MNHEY and CDR2 SVGEGT. The CDR3 is 14 amino acids. CDR3 DNA: TGTGCCAGCAGTTACGGACGAGGCTCCTACGAGCAGTACGTC. Translated, it gives CASSYGRGSYEQYV.

The chain links TRBV5-1 to TRBJ2-1; TRBD2 matches at 11 bases. Unmatched junction bases numbered 8, after V lost 0 bases and J lost 9 bases. Germline V gene data show CDR1 as SGHRS and CDR2 as YFSETQ. This CDR3 is built from 16 residues. The CDR3 loop is CASSLELAGALGEQFF. As DNA, the CDR3 is TGCGCCAGCAGCTTGGAACTAGCGGGGGCCTTGGGTGAGCAGTTCTTC. The full variable domain, its missing parts supplied by reference TRBV5-1 and TRBJ2-1, is KAGVTQTPRYLIKTRGQQVTLSCSPISGHRSVSWYQQTPGQGLQFLFEYFSETQRNKGNFPGRFSGRQFSNSRSEMNVSTLELGDSALYLCASSLELAGALGEQFFGPGTRLTVL.

This clonotype was picked up a small number of times. The V and J genes are TRBV7-8 and TRBJ2-7; 10 positions match TRBD1. J was trimmed by 7 bases and V by 4 bases; bases with no gene match: 10. Germline V gene lookup returns CDR1 SGHVS and CDR2 FQNEAQ. The CDR3 totals 15 residues. DNA of the CDR3: TGTGCCAGCAGCTATGGGACAGGGGTCTTGGCAGAGCAGTACGTC. Protein: CASSYGTGVLAEQYV.

The chain has TRBV2 and TRBJ2-5; the match to TRBD2 covers 8 bases. The CDR3 has 15 residues. The V and J ends lost 6 bases and 4 bases, in that order; junction bases with no gene match: 10. Germline V gives CDR1 SNHLY, CDR2 FYNNEI. The CDR3 loop reads CASSRSGGVRETQYF. CDR3 in DNA: TGTGCCAGCAGCCGAAGCGGGGGCGTAAGAGAGACCCAGTACTTC.

A single count supports this clonotype. V and J are TRBV12-3 or TRBV12-4 and TRBJ2-3, with TRBD2 matching 8 bases. V shed 7 bases and J 4 bases; nucleotides not matched to a gene: 1. The CDR3 covers 12 residues. The CDR3 sequence: CASIGGADTQYF. The CDR3 DNA reads TGTGCCAGCATCGGGGGGGCAGATACGCAGTATTTT.